The 23 T cell receptor beta chains listed next were all sequenced from one sample in a study of blood T cell repertoires in COVID-19. Repertoires were generated with immunoSEQ multiplex PCR, while TCRdb's copy carries only in-frame clones and drops some. The table records some 250,000 clones, around 85% of them present only once. Sample: peripheral blood. All receptors come from a woman in her 30s with COVID-19, enrolled during active disease.

The V and J genes are TRBV27 and TRBJ1-6; TRBD1 is a possible D gene (6 bases). Per the germline V gene, CDR1 is MNHEY and CDR2 is SMNVEV (reference sequence). V lost 7 bases and J 6 bases, leaving 31 bases between the germline ends. The CDR3 totals 20 residues. The CDR3 is CASISVLYRVTLNFNSPLHF. The CDR3 region has the DNA TGTGCCAGCATCTCCGTGCTGTACAGGGTCACCCTAAATTTTAATTCACCCCTCCACTTT.

The chain is built from TRBV7-9 and TRBJ1-1; D is perhaps TRBD1 (5 bases). The germline V gene encodes CDR1 SEHNR and CDR2 FQNEAQ (reference sequence). Trimming took 3 bases from V and 0 from J, leaving 8 bases between them. The CDR3 sequence is 14 residues long. Here the CDR3 reads CASSFWGVNTEAFF. Here the CDR3 DNA reads TGTGCCAGCAGCTTCTGGGGGGTGAACACTGAAGCTTTCTTT. Full variable domain (remainder filled in from reference TRBV7-9 and TRBJ1-1): DTGVSQNPRHKITKRGQNVTFRCDPISEHNRLYWYRQTLGQGPEFLTYFQNEAQLEKSRLLSDRFSAERPKGSFSTLEIQRTEQGDSAMYLCASSFWGVNTEAFFGQGTRLTVV.

This clone was detected a few times. The V gene is TRBV4-1, the J gene TRBJ2-7; TRBD2 aligns across 14 bases. Per germline, CDR1 MGHRA and CDR2 YSYEKL. This CDR3 region has 16 residues. Losses at the gene ends were 4 bases for V and 6 bases for J; bases not matched to a gene: 8. The chain's CDR3 is CASSRTSGGRGGEQYF. As DNA, the CDR3 is TGCGCCAGCAGCCGGACTAGCGGGGGGCGAGGTGGCGAGCAGTACTTC.

V is TRBV24-1 and J is TRBJ2-7; 12 nucleotides line up with TRBD2. Unmatched junction bases numbered 4, after V lost 6 bases and J lost 2 bases. This CDR3 has 15 amino acids. Per the germline V gene, CDR1 is KGHDR and CDR2 is SFDVKD. CDR3 nucleotides: TGTGCCACCAGTAAACCTAGCGGGGGGGCCTACGAGCAGTACTTC. Protein sequence: CATSKPSGGAYEQYF.

The chain is built from TRBV7-2 and TRBJ2-5; the D gene is possibly TRBD2 (5 bases). The CDR3 loop spans 13 amino acids. Germline V gene lookup returns CDR1 SGHTA and CDR2 FQGNSA. The V gene lost 2 bases and the J gene lost 3 bases, with 7 bases spanning the gap. The chain's CDR3 is CASSLMREETQYF. The CDR3 DNA is TGTGCCAGCAGCTTAATGCGGGAAGAGACCCAGTACTTC.

The chain joins TRBV19 to TRBJ1-2; a weak D match, TRBD1 (5 bases). The length of the CDR3 is 17 residues. Trimming cost V 3 bases and J 7 bases, with 24 bases left between them. CDR1 LNHDA and CDR2 SQIVND come from the germline V gene (reference sequence). This CDR3 reads CASSMGGFSGNSLGYTF. The CDR3 DNA sequence: TGTGCCAGTAGTATGGGGGGATTTTCCGGGAACTCCCTTGGCTACACCTTC.

The V call is TRBV11-2, the J call TRBJ2-1; D perhaps matches TRBD2 (5 bases). The germline V gene has CDR1 SGHAT and CDR2 FQNNGV. Trimming shortened V by 4 bases and J by 8 bases, and 9 bases separated the two germline ends. The CDR3 is made up of 12 amino acids. The CDR3, as DNA: TGTGCCAGCAGCTCCAGAGGGCATGAGCAGTTCTTC. Its translation: CASSSRGHEQFF.

The chain couples TRBV24-1 to TRBJ1-2; D ambiguous. Trimming cost V 9 bases and J 14 bases, with 18 bases left between them. Germline V CDR1 and CDR2: KGHDR, SFDVKD. The CDR3 contains 11 residues. CDR3 nucleotide sequence: TGTGCCACCCCGACTGGCCGGCCGGGTACCTTC. Translation gives CATPTGRPGTF.

A remark on this clone: The identical CDR3 is also encoded by other nucleotide sequences in the sample. The V and J genes are TRBV29-1 and TRBJ1-1, with a weak D call TRBD1 (6 bases). Germline V gives CDR1 SQVTM, CDR2 ANQGSEA. V lost 3 bases and J lost 2, with 7 bases in between. The CDR3 spans 12 residues. The CDR3 DNA is TGCAGCGTTGACAGGGGAAACACTGAAGCTTTCTTT. Translating gives CSVDRGNTEAFF. The whole variable domain, filled in from reference TRBV29-1 and TRBJ1-1, reads SAVISQKPSRDICQRGTSLTIQCQVDSQVTMMFWYRQQPGQSLTLIATANQGSEATYESGFVIDKFPISRPNLTFSTLTVSNMSPEDSSIYLCSVDRGNTEAFFGQGTRLTVV.

This clone was seen only a few times. The genes are TRBV11-2 and TRBJ2-1; 8 bases agree with TRBD2. There are 16 residues in the CDR3. Germline trimming cut 7 bases from V and 3 bases from J; bases unmatched to any gene: 11. CDR1 is SGHAT and CDR2 is FQNNGV in the germline V gene. The CDR3, as DNA: TGTGCCAGCAACAGCGTGGGACTAGTATTCTACAATGAGCAGTTCTTC. Its translation is CASNSVGLVFYNEQFF.

In its sample, this clone was seen once. The gene calls are TRBV6-1 and TRBJ1-2; D is perhaps TRBD1 (5 bases). The germline CDR1 and CDR2 sequences are MNHNS and SASEGT. Trimming left V 4 bases short and J 5 bases short, with 20 bases between. The CDR3 has 16 amino acids. The CDR3 coding sequence is TGTGCCAGCAGTGGGTATCCAGGGATTCCCACTTATGGCTACACCTTC. It is translated as CASSGYPGIPTYGYTF.

The chain combines TRBV7-8 with TRBJ1-5; 8 bases are shared with TRBD1. J was trimmed by 6 bases and V by 1 base; bases with no gene match: 5. Germline V gene data show CDR1 as SGHVS and CDR2 as FQNEAQ. The CDR3 is 15 amino acids. The chain's CDR3 is CASSLVQGASQPQHF. CDR3 bases: TGTGCCAGCAGCTTAGTGCAGGGGGCTAGTCAGCCCCAGCATTTT.

This chain links TRBV6-5 with TRBJ1-5; D uncertain. CDR3 size: 15 residues. Trimming took 8 bases from V and 0 from J, leaving 14 bases between them. Germline CDR1 MNHEY, CDR2 SVGAGI. DNA of the CDR3: TGTGCCAGCCATCCGGGGAGCTATAGCAATCAGCCCCAGCATTTT. It specifies CASHPGSYSNQPQHF.

The genes are TRBV7-9 and TRBJ2-1, with 12 nucleotides matching TRBD2. The germline V gene encodes CDR1 SEHNR and CDR2 FQNEAQ (reference sequence). Germline trimming cut 8 bases from V and 3 bases from J; bases unmatched to any gene: 5. The CDR3 has 15 amino acids. The CDR3 spells CASFRLAGVYNEQFF. The CDR3 bases are TGTGCCAGCTTCCGACTAGCGGGGGTCTACAATGAGCAGTTCTTC.

The rearrangement links TRBV5-1 to TRBJ2-7, with D maybe TRBD1 (5 bases). V was pared by 1 base and J by 3 bases, with 11 bases between. CDR1 SGHRS and CDR2 YFSETQ come from the germline V gene. This CDR3 has 14 amino acids. The CDR3 region has the DNA TGCGCCAGCAGCTTGATCCCCGACAGCTACGAGCAGTACTTC. Residues: CASSLIPDSYEQYF.

This clone was seen only once. The chain combines TRBV3-1 (or the pseudogene TRBV3-2) with TRBJ2-3, with D hard to call. The V gene lost 6 bases and the J gene lost 4 bases, with 17 bases spanning the gap. The CDR3 is made up of 15 amino acids. Germline V gives CDR1 LGHDT, CDR2 YNNKEL (reference sequence). The CDR3 spells CASSKHVERADTQYF. In DNA, the CDR3 is TGTGCCAGCAGTAAACACGTCGAACGGGCAGATACGCAGTATTTT.

V and J are TRBV14 and TRBJ2-7; 8 bases align to TRBD1. This CDR3 is 13 amino acids long. J lost 0 bases, V lost 8 bases, and 3 bases had no gene match. CDR1 is SGHDN and CDR2 is FVKESK in the germline V gene. CDR3 amino acids: CASGTGSSYEQYF. The CDR3 nucleotides read TGTGCCAGCGGGACAGGCAGCTCCTACGAGCAGTACTTC.

This chain connects TRBV7-9 to TRBJ2-7; D uncertain. The CDR3 runs 14 residues. V dropped 5 bases and J dropped 7 bases, with 18 bases sitting between them. Germline CDR1 and CDR2: SEHNR and FQNEAQ (reference sequence). CDR3 DNA: TGTGCCAGCAGCCCCCACTGGGCACAAAGGGAGCAGTACTTC. Translation gives CASSPHWAQREQYF. The variable domain in full, with the rest retrieved from reference TRBV7-9 and TRBJ2-7, is DTGVSQNPRHKITKRGQNVTFRCDPISEHNRLYWYRQTLGQGPEFLTYFQNEAQLEKSRLLSDRFSAERPKGSFSTLEIQRTEQGDSAMYLCASSPHWAQREQYFGPGTRLTVT.

The chain couples TRBV5-1 to TRBJ1-1; no clear D. Germline assignment: CDR1 SGHRS and CDR2 YFSETQ. V lost 2 bases, J lost 2 bases, and 10 bases lay in between. CDR3 length: 14 residues. The CDR3 DNA reads as TGCGCCAGCAGCTTTCAGGTTCCAAACACTGAAGCTTTCTTT. This translates into CASSFQVPNTEAFF.

This chain links TRBV7-2 with TRBJ2-7; 7 bases agree with TRBD1. Germline-derived CDR1 and CDR2 are SGHTA and FQGNSA. The CDR3 is 14 amino acids. Trimming removed 3 bases from V and 6 bases from J; junction bases left unmatched: 8. The CDR3: CASSFPDRVGEQYF. The CDR3 DNA reads TGTGCCAGCAGCTTTCCCGACAGGGTAGGCGAGCAGTACTTC.

The rearrangement uses TRBV5-8 and TRBJ1-1; D unclear. With 4 bases removed from V and 5 bases from J, the gap between germline ends came to 12 bases. Germline V gene sequence: CDR1 SGHTS, CDR2 YDEGEE. This CDR3 has 13 residues. In nucleotides, the CDR3 is TGTGCCAGCAGCCCTAGGCTGAGGACTGAAGCTTTCTTT. This translates into CASSPRLRTEAFF.

The chain couples TRBV10-1 to TRBJ2-7, with 7 bases fitting TRBD1. The J segment lost 0 bases and the V segment lost 5 bases, leaving 7 bases of the junction unmatched. The CDR3 covers 15 residues. CDR1 and CDR2 (germline): WNHNN, SYGVQD (reference sequence). The chain's CDR3 is CASSQTGPFSYEQYF. Here the CDR3 DNA reads TGCGCCAGCAGTCAGACAGGGCCCTTCTCCTACGAGCAGTACTTC.

The gene calls are TRBV19 and TRBJ1-2, with D possibly TRBD1 on 5 matching bases. This CDR3 contains 14 residues. Germline CDR1 and CDR2: LNHDA and SQIVND (reference sequence). The germline V and J ends were trimmed by 5 bases and 1 base, with 11 bases remaining between them. CDR3 in amino acids: CASSGGYGNYGYTF. DNA for the CDR3: TGTGCCAGTAGTGGGGGGTACGGTAACTATGGCTACACCTTC.